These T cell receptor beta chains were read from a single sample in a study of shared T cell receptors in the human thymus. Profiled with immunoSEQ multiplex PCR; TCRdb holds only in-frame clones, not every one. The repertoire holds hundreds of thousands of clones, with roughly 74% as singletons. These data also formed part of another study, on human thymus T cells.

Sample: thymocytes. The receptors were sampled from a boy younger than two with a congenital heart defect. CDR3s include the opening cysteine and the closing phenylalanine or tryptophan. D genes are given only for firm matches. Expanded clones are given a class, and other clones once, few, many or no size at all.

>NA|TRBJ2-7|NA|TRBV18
CASSPVHWGDEQYF
TGTGCCAGCTCACCAGTTCACTGGGGCGACGAGCAGTACTTC
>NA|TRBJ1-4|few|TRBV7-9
CASSQTYRQSDNEKLFF
TGTGCCAGCAGCCAAACCTATCGACAGTCCGATAATGAAAAACTGTTTTTT
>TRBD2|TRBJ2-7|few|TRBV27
CASSLSQGGRYEQYF
TGTGCCAGCAGTTTATCGCAGGGCGGGAGGTACGAGCAGTACTTC
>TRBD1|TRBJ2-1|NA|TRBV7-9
CASSRDRGYNEQFF
TGTGCCAGCTCCCGGGACAGGGGCTACAATGAGCAGTTCTTC
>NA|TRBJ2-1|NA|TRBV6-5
CASSYSLAEGEQFF
TGTGCCAGCAGTTACTCGTTAGCGGAGGGCGAGCAGTTCTTC
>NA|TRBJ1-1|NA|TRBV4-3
CASSHPSDRSPTGAFF
TGCGCCAGCAGCCATCCCTCTGACAGGTCCCCCACGGGGGCTTTCTTT
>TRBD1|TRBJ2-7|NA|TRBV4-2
CASSQDHETGGLEQYF
TGTGCCAGCAGCCAAGATCACGAGACAGGGGGCCTCGAGCAGTACTTC
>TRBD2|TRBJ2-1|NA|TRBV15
CATSIPNLSGVRDEQFF
TGTGCCACCAGCATTCCTAACCTAAGCGGGGTCAGGGATGAGCAGTTCTTC
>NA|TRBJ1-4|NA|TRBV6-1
CASSEAMDEKLFF
TGTGCCAGCAGCGAGGCGATGGATGAAAAACTGTTTTTT
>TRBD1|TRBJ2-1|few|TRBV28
CASSLWPGTGTGGAYNEQFF
TGTGCCAGCAGTTTATGGCCCGGGACAGGGACTGGTGGGGCCTACAATGAGCAGTTCTTC
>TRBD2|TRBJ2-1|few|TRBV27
CASSLSRREGTSVHNEQFF
TGTGCCAGCAGTTTATCACGGAGGGAGGGGACTAGCGTCCACAATGAGCAGTTCTTC
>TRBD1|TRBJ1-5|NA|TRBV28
CASSPGTGGSEPQHF
TGTGCCAGCAGTCCCGGGACAGGGGGGAGTGAGCCCCAGCATTTT
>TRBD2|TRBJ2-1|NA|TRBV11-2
CASSPQSGGRNEQFF
TGTGCCAGCAGCCCCCAGTCGGGGGGGCGGAATGAGCAGTTCTTC
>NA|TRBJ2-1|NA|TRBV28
CASSSTGMALYNEQFF
TGTGCCAGCAGCTCGACAGGTATGGCCCTATACAATGAGCAGTTCTTC
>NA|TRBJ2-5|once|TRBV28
CASSLFYSTQETQYF
TGTGCCAGCAGTTTATTTTACAGTACCCAAGAGACCCAGTACTTC
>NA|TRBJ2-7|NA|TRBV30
CAWARGTADYEQYF
TGTGCCTGGGCTCGGGGGACAGCAGACTACGAGCAGTACTTC
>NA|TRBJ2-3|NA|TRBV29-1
CSVLRDRTDTQYF
TGCAGCGTTTTGCGGGACCGCACAGATACGCAGTATTTT
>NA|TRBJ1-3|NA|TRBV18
CAGFGGTGNTIYF
TGTGCCGGCTTCGGGGGTACTGGAAACACCATATATTTT
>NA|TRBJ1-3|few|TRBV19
CASSGQVISGNTIYF
TGTGCCAGCAGCGGGCAGGTCATCTCTGGAAACACCATATATTTT
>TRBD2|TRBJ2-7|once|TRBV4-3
CASSPDLREISRAQYF
TGCGCCAGCAGCCCAGACTTGCGGGAGATTTCTCGGGCGCAGTACTTC
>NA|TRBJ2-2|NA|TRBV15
CATSRLANPNTGELFF
TGTGCCACCAGCAGGCTAGCGAACCCGAACACCGGGGAGCTGTTTTTT
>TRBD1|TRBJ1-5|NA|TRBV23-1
CASSQSWTGAGQPQHF
TGCGCCAGCAGTCAATCCTGGACAGGGGCGGGTCAGCCCCAGCATTTT
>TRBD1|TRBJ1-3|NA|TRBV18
CASSPQPDRGDSGNTIYF
TGTGCCAGCTCACCGCAGCCAGACAGGGGGGACTCTGGAAACACCATATATTTT
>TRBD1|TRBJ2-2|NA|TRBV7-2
CASSLADRGLHGELFF
TGTGCCAGCAGCTTAGCGGACAGGGGGCTTCACGGGGAGCTGTTTTTT
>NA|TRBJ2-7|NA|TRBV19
CASSIAGVDEQYF
TGTGCCAGTAGTATAGCGGGAGTCGACGAGCAGTACTTC
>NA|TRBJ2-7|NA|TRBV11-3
CASSLDIQGPFLGYEQYF
TGTGCCAGCAGCTTAGATATCCAGGGGCCCTTCCTAGGCTACGAGCAGTACTTC
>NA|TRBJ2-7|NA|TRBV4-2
CASSQGSDPSYEQYF
TGTGCCAGCAGCCAAGGGAGCGACCCCTCCTACGAGCAGTACTTC
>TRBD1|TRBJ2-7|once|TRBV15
CATSLRSTGGRYEQYF
TGTGCCACCAGCTTACGATCGACAGGGGGCCGGTACGAGCAGTACTTC
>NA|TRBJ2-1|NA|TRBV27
CASQMAGEQFF
TGTGCCAGTCAAATGGCGGGGGAGCAGTTCTTC
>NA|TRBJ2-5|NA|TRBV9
CASSSAPRETQYF
TGTGCCAGCAGTTCTGCTCCTAGGGAGACCCAGTACTTC
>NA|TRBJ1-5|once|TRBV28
CASSPGQLQGPQHF
TGTGCCAGCAGCCCAGGACAGCTGCAAGGGCCCCAGCATTTT
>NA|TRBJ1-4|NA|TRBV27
CASSWGPTTNEKLFF
TGTGCCAGCAGCTGGGGGCCAACAACTAATGAAAAACTGTTTTTT
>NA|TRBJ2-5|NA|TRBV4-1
CASSSGPGGETQYF
TGCGCCAGCAGCTCCGGCCCGGGCGGGGAGACCCAGTACTTC
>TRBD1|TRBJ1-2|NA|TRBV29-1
CSVGQGDYGYTF
TGCAGCGTTGGACAGGGTGACTATGGCTACACCTTC
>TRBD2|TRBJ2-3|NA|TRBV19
CASSISRTSPTTDTQYF
TGTGCCAGTAGTATATCCAGGACTAGCCCTACCACAGATACGCAGTATTTT
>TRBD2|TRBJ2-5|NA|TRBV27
CASSLRTSALQETQYF
TGTGCCAGCAGTTTACGGACTAGCGCCCTTCAAGAGACCCAGTACTTC
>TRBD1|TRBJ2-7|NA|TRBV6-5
CASNPGQGVPYEQYF
TGTGCCAGCAACCCCGGACAGGGGGTCCCCTACGAGCAGTACTTC
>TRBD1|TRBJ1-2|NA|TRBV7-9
CASSLWDMGQGEANYGYTF
TGTGCCAGCAGCTTATGGGATATGGGACAGGGGGAGGCTAACTATGGCTACACCTTC
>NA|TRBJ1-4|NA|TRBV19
CASQRLGEKLFF
TGTGCCAGTCAGAGGTTGGGTGAAAAACTGTTTTTT
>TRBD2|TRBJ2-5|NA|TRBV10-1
CASSLGGREETQYF
TGCGCCAGCAGTTTGGGAGGGCGGGAAGAGACCCAGTACTTC
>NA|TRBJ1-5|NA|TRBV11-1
CASSLDGTASNQPQHF
TGTGCCAGCAGCTTAGATGGTACAGCTAGCAATCAGCCCCAGCATTTT